This TCR beta chain appears in the sequencing data of a study of CD8+CD57+ T cells in acquired aplastic anemia (dated by TCRdb to 2017 to 2018). Context from the whole study: DNA extracted from sorted CD4+ and CD8+ cells had a mean of about 3.3 ug, with a range of about 0.2 to 30 ug. A CD8+CD57+ expansion meant a frequency higher than the mean frequency seen in healthy subjects. Beyond this particular receptor, the publication reports: Patients and healthy controls showed no significant difference in CD8+ Simpson's diversity (P=0.060). Although under 35 CD8+ CDR3 sequences were shared by patients and controls, these sequences appeared highly expressed in patients and within the immunodominant clones of patients.

On this clonotype itself: Its antigen has not been determined. No per-base quality is available; no much larger clone lies one base away.

The patients picked for sequencing were ones in whom flow cytometry had shown an expansion of CD8+CD57+ cells. All patients had severe acquired aplastic anemia diagnosed by International Study of Aplastic Anemia and Agranulocytosis and Camitta criteria. Patients had received no therapy at the time of blood sampling. In the study, sorted CD4+ and CD8+ blood T cells from patients with severe aplastic anemia and from healthy subjects underwent deep sequencing of TCR repertoires. Patients were enrolled in the USA under clinicaltrials.gov protocols 00001620, 01623167, 00001397, 00071045, 00081523 and 00961064. Ficoll-Paque density gradient centrifugation was used to isolate peripheral blood mononuclear cells. Before DNA was extracted, CD4+ and CD8+ T cells were sorted using either FACS or magnetic beads. The CDR3 runs 13 residues from the cysteine to the phenylalanine. The DNA shown is the 39-base CDR3, in frame from base 1. Per the germline V gene (reference sequence), SGHAT is the CDR1 and FQDESV is the CDR2. At the junction V is shortened by 0 bases and J by 5 bases, with 7 bases in between.

Profiling of TCR beta VDJ combinations and CDR3 sequences used genomic DNA as the template. An Illumina HiSeq 2000 was used for TCR repertoire sequencing. In the original analysis: TRBV/TRBJ rearrangement plots, CDR3 size and DJ length profiles, and Simpson's diversity index were used to evaluate the repertoires. Whichever DNA sequence was most abundant in the deep sequencing data was defined as the immunodominant clone. CDR3 amino acid sequences were screened for sharing across subjects and were compared with published repertoires and the VDJdb database. TCRdb ran its own pipeline on the public reads, namely fastp trimming at Q25 and MiXCR clone calling, and kept in-frame beta chains. When rows share a CDR3 protein, they turn into one entry using the most common DNA and genes. The V and J calls shown here were made by TCRdb, not taken from the authors' results. In all, the sample holds approximately 150,000 distinct CDR3 sequences, and 71% of those were seen once. The top ten hold around 45% of the sample.

The sequence derives from a human donor with aplastic anemia. The sequence is built from TRBV11-1 and TRBJ2-5; the D gene is not confidently resolved. The sample comprised sorted CD4+, CD8+, or CD8+CD57+ T cells (not recorded which) from PBMCs. The CDR3 in this case is CASSLARFETQYF. The DNA sequence is as follows: TGTGCCAGCAGCTTAGCCAGGTTTGAGACCCAGTACTTC. Where the CDR3 stops, the reference TRBV11-1 and TRBJ2-5 genes take over; the full variable domain is EAEVAQSPRYKITEKSQAVAFWCDPISGHATLYWYRQILGQGPELLVQFQDESVVDDSQLPKDRFSAERLKGVDSTLKIQPAELGDSAMYLCASSLARFETQYFGPGTRLLVL.